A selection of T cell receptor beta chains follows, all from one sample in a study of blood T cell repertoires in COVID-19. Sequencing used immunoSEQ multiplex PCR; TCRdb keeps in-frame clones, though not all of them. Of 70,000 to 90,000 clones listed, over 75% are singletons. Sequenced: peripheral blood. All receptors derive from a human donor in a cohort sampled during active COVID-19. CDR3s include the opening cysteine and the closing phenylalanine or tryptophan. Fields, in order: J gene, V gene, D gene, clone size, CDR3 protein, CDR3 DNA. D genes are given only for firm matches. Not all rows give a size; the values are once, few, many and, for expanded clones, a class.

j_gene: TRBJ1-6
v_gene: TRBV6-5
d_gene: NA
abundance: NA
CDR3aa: CASSGENNSPLHF
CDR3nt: TGTGCCAGCAGCGGAGAAAATAATTCACCCCTCCACTTT

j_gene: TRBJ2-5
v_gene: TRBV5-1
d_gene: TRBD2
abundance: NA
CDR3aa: CASSGGGGPQYF
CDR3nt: TGCGCCAGCAGCGGGGGGGGAGGACCCCAGTACTTC

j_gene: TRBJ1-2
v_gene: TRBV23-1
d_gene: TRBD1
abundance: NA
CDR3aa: CASSQPVPGQADQDYGYTF
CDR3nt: TGCGCCAGCAGTCAACCTGTCCCGGGACAGGCGGATCAGGACTATGGCTACACCTTC

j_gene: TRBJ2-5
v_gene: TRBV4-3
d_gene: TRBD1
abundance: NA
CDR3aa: CASSQGGGQGQETQYF
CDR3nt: TGCGCCAGCAGCCAAGGGGGGGGACAGGGGCAAGAGACCCAGTACTTC

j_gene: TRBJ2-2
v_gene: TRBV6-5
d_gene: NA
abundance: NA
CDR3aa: CASGRTSNTGELFF
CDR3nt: TGTGCCAGTGGTCGGACTTCGAACACCGGGGAGCTGTTTTTT

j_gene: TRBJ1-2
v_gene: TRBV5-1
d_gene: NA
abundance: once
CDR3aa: CASSLDEGRLYGYTF
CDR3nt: TGCGCCAGCAGCTTGGATGAGGGCAGACTCTATGGCTACACCTTC

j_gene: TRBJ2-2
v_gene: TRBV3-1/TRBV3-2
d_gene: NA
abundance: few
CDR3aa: CASSQAFRVANTGELFF
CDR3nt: TGTGCCAGCAGCCAAGCATTCAGGGTTGCGAACACCGGGGAGCTGTTTTTT

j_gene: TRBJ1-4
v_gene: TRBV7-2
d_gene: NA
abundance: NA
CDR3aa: CASSGRGGEKLFF
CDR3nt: TGTGCCAGCAGCGGGAGGGGGGGAGAAAAACTGTTTTTT

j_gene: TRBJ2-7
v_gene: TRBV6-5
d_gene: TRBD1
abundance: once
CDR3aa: CATLLPGQYEQYF
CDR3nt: TGTGCCACCCTCCTCCCGGGACAGTACGAGCAGTACTTC

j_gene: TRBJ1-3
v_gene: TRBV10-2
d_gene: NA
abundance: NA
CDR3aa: CASSERSGNTIYF
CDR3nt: TGCGCCAGCAGTGAACGGTCTGGAAACACCATATATTTT

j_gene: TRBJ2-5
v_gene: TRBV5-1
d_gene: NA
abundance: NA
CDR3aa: CASSPMEQETQYF
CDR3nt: TGCGCCAGCAGTCCTATGGAGCAAGAGACCCAGTACTTC

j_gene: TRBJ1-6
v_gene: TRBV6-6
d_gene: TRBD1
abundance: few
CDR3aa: CASSDSGQVDSPLHF
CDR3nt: TGTGCCAGCAGTGACTCGGGACAGGTCGATTCACCCCTCCACTTT

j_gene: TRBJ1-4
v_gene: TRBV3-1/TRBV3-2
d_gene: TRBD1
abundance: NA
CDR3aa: CASSQDLGNRGTTNEKLFF
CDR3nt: TGTGCCAGCAGCCAAGATCTTGGAAACAGGGGTACAACTAATGAAAAACTGTTTTTT